One sample yielded the 10 T cell receptor beta chains listed below, sequenced in a study of blood T cell repertoires in COVID-19. Profiling relied on immunoSEQ multiplex PCR, and the TCRdb table lists in-frame clones only, not all of them. The repertoire holds fewer than 250,000 clones, with around 85% as singletons. Sequenced: peripheral blood. All receptors come from a man aged 40-50 years with acute or convalescent COVID-19.

The V gene is TRBV5-1, the J gene TRBJ2-5, with a weak D call TRBD2 (7 bases). The germline CDR1 and CDR2 sequences are SGHRS and YFSETQ. The CDR3 sequence is 16 residues long. Deletions cut 0 bases from V and 5 bases from J, with 17 bases between. The CDR3 DNA reads as TGCGCCAGCAGCTTGGAAATGGGGGGGCATGGGGAGACCCAGTACTTC. It codes for CASSLEMGGHGETQYF.

The V call is TRBV19, the J call TRBJ2-7; possibly TRBD2 for D (7 bases). Trimming removed 10 bases at V and 1 base at J, with 14 bases between. The CDR3 length is 13 residues. Germline CDR1 reads LNHDA; CDR2 reads SQIVND (reference sequence). The CDR3 is CATWGGGSYEQYF. CDR3 bases: TGTGCCACATGGGGAGGGGGGTCCTACGAGCAGTACTTC. The whole variable domain, filled in from reference TRBV19 and TRBJ2-7, reads DGGITQSPKYLFRKEGQNVTLSCEQNLNHDAMYWYRQDPGQGLRLIYYSQIVNDFQKGDIAEGYSVSREKKESFPLTVTSAQKNPTAFYLCATWGGGSYEQYFGPGTRLTVT.

The chain couples TRBV20-1 to TRBJ2-1; TRBD2 agrees at 10 bases. The trim removed 3 bases at V and 6 bases at J, leaving 8 bases unmatched. Germline V lookup: CDR1 DFQATT, CDR2 SNEGSKA (reference sequence). CDR3 length: 15 amino acids. This chain's CDR3 is CSASASGSWSNEQFF. DNA of the CDR3: TGCAGTGCTAGTGCTAGCGGGAGCTGGTCCAATGAGCAGTTCTTC.

This rearrangement joins TRBV10-2 to TRBJ2-3, with unresolved D. This CDR3 region has 13 residues. Germline CDR1 reads WSHSY; CDR2 reads SAAADI. Trimming left V 2 bases short and J 4 bases short, with 7 bases between. The CDR3 DNA reads TGCGCCAGCAGTGAGCCGAGCTCAGATACGCAGTATTTT. It encodes CASSEPSSDTQYF.

The chain recombines TRBV19 with TRBJ1-5; 12 positions match TRBD1. Germline CDR1 is LNHDA and CDR2 is SQIVND (reference sequence). The CDR3 length is 15 residues. V lost 7 bases and J lost 6; bases outside the gene matches: 7. The CDR3 nucleotides read TGTGCCAGTACCGGGACAGGGGGCGCGGGTCAGCCCCAGCATTTT. The encoded protein is CASTGTGGAGQPQHF.

The V call is TRBV10-1, the J call TRBJ2-3; 10 nucleotides align to TRBD2. Germline CDR1 and CDR2: WNHNN and SYGVQD (reference sequence). The junction had 7 bases not matched to a gene; V was cut back by 3 bases and J by 4 bases. This CDR3 comprises 16 residues. CDR3 residues: CASSEVSGGAPDTQYF. For the CDR3, the DNA is TGCGCCAGCAGTGAAGTAAGCGGGGGGGCCCCAGATACGCAGTATTTT.

The genes are TRBV19 and TRBJ1-2; a weak D match, TRBD1 (5 bases). From germline, CDR1 is LNHDA and CDR2 SQIVND (reference sequence). V lost 8 bases to trimming and J lost 2 bases, with 12 bases between them. The CDR3 extends over 13 amino acids. CDR3 DNA: TGTGCCAGTTACACGACAGCCAACTATGGCTACACCTTC. It codes for CASYTTANYGYTF.

V and J are TRBV7-8 and TRBJ1-2; D is possibly TRBD1 (5 bases). The V gene lost 5 bases and the J gene lost 4 bases, with 20 bases spanning the gap. The CDR3 consists of 16 residues. Looked up from germline, CDR1 is SGHVS and CDR2 is FQNEAQ. The CDR3 sequence: CASSDRDSGIGYGYTF. For the CDR3, the DNA is TGTGCCAGCAGCGACCGGGACTCAGGGATAGGCTATGGCTACACCTTC.

The rearrangement uses TRBV6-5 and TRBJ2-3, with TRBD1 identical over 10 bases. Germline CDR1 and CDR2: MNHEY and SVGAGI. The CDR3 is 15 residues long. J gave up 4 bases and V 0 bases, and 1 base lay outside the gene matches. CDR3 sequence reads: CASSYSDRGADTQYF. CDR3 bases: TGTGCCAGCAGTTACTCGGACAGGGGGGCAGATACGCAGTATTTT.

The chain joins TRBV5-1 to TRBJ2-3, with 13 bases fitting TRBD2. V trimming: 4 bases; J trimming: 3 bases; junction bases outside the gene matches: 5. This CDR3 has 16 amino acids. From germline, CDR1 is SGHRS and CDR2 YFSETQ. The CDR3 here is CASSTGLAGLTDTQYF. In DNA form, the CDR3 reads TGCGCCAGCAGCACGGGACTAGCGGGATTAACAGATACGCAGTATTTT.